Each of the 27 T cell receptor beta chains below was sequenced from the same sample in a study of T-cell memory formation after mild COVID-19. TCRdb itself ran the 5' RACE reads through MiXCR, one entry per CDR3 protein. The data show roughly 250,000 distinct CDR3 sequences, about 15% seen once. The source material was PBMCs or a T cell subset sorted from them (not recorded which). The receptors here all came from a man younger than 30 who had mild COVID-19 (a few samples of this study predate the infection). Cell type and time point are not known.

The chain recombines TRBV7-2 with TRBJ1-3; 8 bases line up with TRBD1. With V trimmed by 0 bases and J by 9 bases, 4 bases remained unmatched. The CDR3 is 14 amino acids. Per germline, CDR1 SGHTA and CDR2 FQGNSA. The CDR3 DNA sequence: TGTGCCAGCAGCTTAGCACAGGGGGGGATCACCATATATTTT. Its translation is CASSLAQGGITIYF.

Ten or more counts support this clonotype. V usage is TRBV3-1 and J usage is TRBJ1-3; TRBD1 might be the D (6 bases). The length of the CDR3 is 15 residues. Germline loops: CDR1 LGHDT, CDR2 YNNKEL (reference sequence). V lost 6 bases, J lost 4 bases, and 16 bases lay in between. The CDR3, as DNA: TGTGCCAGCAGTGCATACAGGGACGGCGGAAACACCATATATTTT. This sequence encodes CASSAYRDGGNTIYF.

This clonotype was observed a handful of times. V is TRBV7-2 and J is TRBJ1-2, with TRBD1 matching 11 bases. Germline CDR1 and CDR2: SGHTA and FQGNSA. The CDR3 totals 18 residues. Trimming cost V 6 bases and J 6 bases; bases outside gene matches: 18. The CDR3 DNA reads TGTGCCAGCAGACAAACCTCCGGGACAGGGGGGTCGGGCGATGGCTACACCTTC. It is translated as CASRQTSGTGGSGDGYTF.

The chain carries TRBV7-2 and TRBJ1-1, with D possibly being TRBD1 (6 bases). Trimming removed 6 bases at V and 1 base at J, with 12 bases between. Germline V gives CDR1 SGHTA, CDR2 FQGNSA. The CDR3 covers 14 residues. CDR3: CASRKQGGNTEAFF. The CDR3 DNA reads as TGTGCCAGCAGGAAACAGGGCGGGAACACTGAAGCTTTCTTT.

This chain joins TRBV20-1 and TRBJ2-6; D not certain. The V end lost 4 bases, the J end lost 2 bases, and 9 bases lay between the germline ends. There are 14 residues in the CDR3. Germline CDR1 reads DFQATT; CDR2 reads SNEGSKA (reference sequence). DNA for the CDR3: TGCAGTGCTAAGGAAGGGACTGGGGCCAACGTCCTGACTTTC. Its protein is CSAKEGTGANVLTF.

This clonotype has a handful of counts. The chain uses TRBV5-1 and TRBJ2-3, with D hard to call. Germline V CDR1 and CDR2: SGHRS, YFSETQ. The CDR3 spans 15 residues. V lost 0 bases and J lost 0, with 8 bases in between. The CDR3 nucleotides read TGCGCCAGCAGCTTGGGATCTTCTAGCACAGATACGCAGTATTTT. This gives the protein CASSLGSSSTDTQYF.

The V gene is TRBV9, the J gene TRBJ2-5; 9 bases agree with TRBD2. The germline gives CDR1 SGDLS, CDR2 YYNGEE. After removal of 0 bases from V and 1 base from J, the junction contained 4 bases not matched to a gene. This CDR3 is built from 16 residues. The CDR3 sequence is CASSVGVAGVQETQYF. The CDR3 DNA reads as TGTGCCAGCAGCGTAGGAGTAGCGGGGGTCCAAGAGACCCAGTACTTC.

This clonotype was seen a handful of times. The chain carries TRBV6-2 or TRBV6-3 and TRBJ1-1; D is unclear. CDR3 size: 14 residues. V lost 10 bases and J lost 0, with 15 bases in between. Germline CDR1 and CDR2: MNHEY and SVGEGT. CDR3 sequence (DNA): TGTGCCACGTGCGGCCCCTTCATGAACACTGAAGCTTTCTTT. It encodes CATCGPFMNTEAFF.

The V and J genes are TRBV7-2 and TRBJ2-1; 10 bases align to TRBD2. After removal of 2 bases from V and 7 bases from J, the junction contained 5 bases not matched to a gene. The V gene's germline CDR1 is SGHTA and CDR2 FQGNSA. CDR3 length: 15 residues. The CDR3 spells CASSLLSGGGNEQFF. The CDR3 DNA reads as TGTGCCAGCAGCTTACTCAGCGGGGGGGGAAATGAGCAGTTCTTC. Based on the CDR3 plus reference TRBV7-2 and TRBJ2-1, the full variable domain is GAGVSQSPSNKVTEKGKDVELRCDPISGHTALYWYRQSLGQGLEFLIYFQGNSAPDKSGLPSDRFSAERTGGSVSTLTIQRTQQEDSAVYLCASSLLSGGGNEQFFGPGTRLTVL.

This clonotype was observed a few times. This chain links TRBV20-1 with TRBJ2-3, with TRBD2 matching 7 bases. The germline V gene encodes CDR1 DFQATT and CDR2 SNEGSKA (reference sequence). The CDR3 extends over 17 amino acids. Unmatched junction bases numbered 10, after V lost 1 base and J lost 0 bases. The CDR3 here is CSARGLGGNTSTDTQYF. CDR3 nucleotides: TGCAGTGCTAGAGGCCTGGGGGGGAACACAAGCACAGATACGCAGTATTTT.

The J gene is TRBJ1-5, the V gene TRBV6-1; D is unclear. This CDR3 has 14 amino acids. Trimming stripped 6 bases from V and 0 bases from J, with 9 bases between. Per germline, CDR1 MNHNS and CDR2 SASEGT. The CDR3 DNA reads TGTGCCAGCAGGCCGGAGTATAGCAATCAGCCCCAGCATTTT. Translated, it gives CASRPEYSNQPQHF.

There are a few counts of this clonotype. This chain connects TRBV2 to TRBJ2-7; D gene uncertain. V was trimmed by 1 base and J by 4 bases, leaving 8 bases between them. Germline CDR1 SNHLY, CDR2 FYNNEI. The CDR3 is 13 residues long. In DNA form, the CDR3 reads TGTGCCAGCAGTGAAGGGGTTGTTTACGAGCAGTACTTC. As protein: CASSEGVVYEQYF. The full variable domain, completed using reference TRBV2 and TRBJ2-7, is EPEVTQTPSHQVTQMGQEVILRCVPISNHLYFYWYRQILGQKVEFLVSFYNNEISEKSEIFDDQFSVERPDGSNFTLKIRSTKLEDSAMYFCASSEGVVYEQYFGPGTRLTVT.

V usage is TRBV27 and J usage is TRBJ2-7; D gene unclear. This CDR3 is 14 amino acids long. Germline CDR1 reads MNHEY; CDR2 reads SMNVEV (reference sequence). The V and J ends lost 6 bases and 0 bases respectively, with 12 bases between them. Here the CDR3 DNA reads TGTGCCAGCAGGGAAGGCCGCTACTCCTACGAGCAGTACTTC. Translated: CASREGRYSYEQYF.

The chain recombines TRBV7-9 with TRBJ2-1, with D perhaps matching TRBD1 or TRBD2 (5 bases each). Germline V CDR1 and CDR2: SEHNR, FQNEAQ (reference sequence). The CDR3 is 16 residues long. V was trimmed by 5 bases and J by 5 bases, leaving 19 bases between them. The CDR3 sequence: CASSPATVWTDNEQFF. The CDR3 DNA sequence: TGTGCCAGCAGCCCGGCGACAGTGTGGACTGACAATGAGCAGTTCTTC.

The CDR3 DNA follows: TGTGCCAGCAGCTTATCACGGCTGGTAGAGACCCAGTACTTC. The encoded protein is CASSLSRLVETQYF. The V call is TRBV7-9, the J call TRBJ2-5; D gene ambiguous. The V end lost 2 bases, the J end lost 4 bases, and 11 bases lay between the germline ends. The CDR3 loop spans 14 amino acids. Germline CDR1 reads SEHNR; CDR2 reads FQNEAQ (reference sequence).

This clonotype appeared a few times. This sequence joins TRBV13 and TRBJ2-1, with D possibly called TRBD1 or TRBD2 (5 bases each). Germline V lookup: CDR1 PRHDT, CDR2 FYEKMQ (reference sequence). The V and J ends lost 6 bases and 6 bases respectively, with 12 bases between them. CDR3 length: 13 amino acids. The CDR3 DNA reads TGTGCCAGCAGGATTTTTGGGGGCAATGAGCAGTTCTTC. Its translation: CASRIFGGNEQFF.

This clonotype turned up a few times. CDR3 loop: CASSLGGGPYNEQFF. The CDR3 nucleotides read TGTGCCAGCAGCCTGGGCGGGGGTCCCTACAATGAGCAGTTCTTC. The rearrangement joins TRBV12-3 or TRBV12-4 to TRBJ2-1; the match to TRBD2 covers 7 bases. CDR3 length: 15 residues. The trim removed 6 bases at V and 2 bases at J, leaving 7 bases unmatched.

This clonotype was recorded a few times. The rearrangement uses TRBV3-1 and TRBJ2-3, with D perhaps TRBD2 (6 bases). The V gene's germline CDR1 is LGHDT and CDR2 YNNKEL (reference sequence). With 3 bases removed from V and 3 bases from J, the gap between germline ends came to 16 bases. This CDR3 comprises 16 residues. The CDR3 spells CASSHGGEAGTDTQYF. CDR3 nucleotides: TGTGCCAGCAGCCACGGGGGAGAGGCGGGGACAGATACGCAGTATTTT.

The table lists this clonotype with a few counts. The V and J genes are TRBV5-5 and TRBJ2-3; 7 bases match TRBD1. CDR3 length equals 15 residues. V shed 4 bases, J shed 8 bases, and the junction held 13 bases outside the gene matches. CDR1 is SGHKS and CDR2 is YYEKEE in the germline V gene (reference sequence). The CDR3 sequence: CASSAGTASTGTQYF. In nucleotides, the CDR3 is TGTGCCAGCAGCGCTGGGACAGCGAGCACGGGTACGCAGTATTTT.

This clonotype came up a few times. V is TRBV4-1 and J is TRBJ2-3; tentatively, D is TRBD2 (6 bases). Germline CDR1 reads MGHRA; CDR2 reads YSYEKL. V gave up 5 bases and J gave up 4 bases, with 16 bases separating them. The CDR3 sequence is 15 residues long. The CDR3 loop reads CASSTPSTRPDTQYF. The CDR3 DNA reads TGCGCCAGCAGCACTCCCTCGACTAGACCAGATACGCAGTATTTT.

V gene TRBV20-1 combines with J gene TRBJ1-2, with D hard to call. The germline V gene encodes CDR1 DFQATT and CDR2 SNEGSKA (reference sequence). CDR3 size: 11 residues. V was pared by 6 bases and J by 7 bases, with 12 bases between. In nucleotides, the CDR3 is TGCAGTGCCACCAACATCACTGGCTACACCTTC. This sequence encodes CSATNITGYTF.

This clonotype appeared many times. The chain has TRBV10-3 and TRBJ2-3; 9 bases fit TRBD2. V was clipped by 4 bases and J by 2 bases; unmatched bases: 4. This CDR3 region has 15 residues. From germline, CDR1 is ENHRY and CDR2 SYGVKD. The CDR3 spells CAISGTSELTDTQYF. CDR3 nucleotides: TGTGCCATCAGTGGGACTAGCGAGCTCACAGATACGCAGTATTTT.

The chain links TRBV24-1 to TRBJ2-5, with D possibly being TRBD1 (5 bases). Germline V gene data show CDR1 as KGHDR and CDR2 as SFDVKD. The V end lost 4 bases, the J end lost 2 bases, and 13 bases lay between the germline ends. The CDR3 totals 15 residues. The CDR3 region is CATSEDRQKQETQYF. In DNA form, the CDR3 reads TGTGCCACCAGTGAGGACCGACAGAAACAAGAGACCCAGTACTTC.

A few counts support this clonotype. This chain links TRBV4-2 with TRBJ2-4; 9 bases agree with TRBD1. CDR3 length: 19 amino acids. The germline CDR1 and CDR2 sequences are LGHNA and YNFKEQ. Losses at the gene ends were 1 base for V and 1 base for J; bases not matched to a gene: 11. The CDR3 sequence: CASSQAETDRGLAKNIQYF. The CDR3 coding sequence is TGTGCCAGCAGCCAAGCCGAGACGGACAGGGGCCTTGCCAAAAACATTCAGTACTTC.

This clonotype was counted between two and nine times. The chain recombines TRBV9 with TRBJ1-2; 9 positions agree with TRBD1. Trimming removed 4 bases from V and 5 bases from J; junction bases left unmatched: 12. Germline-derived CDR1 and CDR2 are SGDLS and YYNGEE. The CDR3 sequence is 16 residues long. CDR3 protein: CASSSRQGGRGYGYTF. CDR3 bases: TGTGCCAGCAGCTCAAGACAGGGGGGAAGAGGATATGGCTACACCTTC.

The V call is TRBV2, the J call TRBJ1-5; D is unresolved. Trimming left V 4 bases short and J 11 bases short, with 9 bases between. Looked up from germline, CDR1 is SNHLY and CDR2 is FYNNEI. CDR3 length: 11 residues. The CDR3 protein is CASSAGRTQHF. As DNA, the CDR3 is TGTGCCAGCAGTGCCGGCAGAACCCAGCATTTT.

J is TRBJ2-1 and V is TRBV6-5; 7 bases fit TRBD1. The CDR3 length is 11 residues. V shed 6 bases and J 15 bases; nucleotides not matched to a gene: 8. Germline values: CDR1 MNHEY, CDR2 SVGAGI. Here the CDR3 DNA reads TGTGCCAGCAGCCTCGGGACAGCACTGTTCTTC. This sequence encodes CASSLGTALFF.